This T cell receptor (beta chain) appears in the sequencing data of a study of CD8+CD57+ T cells in acquired aplastic anemia. Study at large: Sorted CD4+ and CD8+ cell DNA averaged 3.2 ug. Points from the study as a whole: Over 25 CD8+ CDR3 sequences occurred in both the patients and the controls.

Profiles of TCR beta VDJ and CDR3 were generated from a genomic DNA template. Via MiXCR, TCRdb re-called the reads, giving one row per CDR3 protein. The top ten clones hold more than 15% of a sample with about 190,000 distinct CDR3 sequences, about 53% of them seen once. This clonotype was counted ten times or more. The antigen is not known. Sequenced: sorted CD4+, CD8+, or CD8+CD57+ T cells (not recorded which) from PBMCs. This TCR was sampled from a human donor in good health, serving as a control.

The CDR3 region has the DNA TGTGCCAGCAGCGTAGCCGGGACCGCGAGCTCCTACGAGCAGTACTTC. Translated: CASSVAGTASSYEQYF. The gene calls are TRBV9 and TRBJ2-7, with D perhaps being TRBD1 or TRBD2 (5 bases each). CDR1 SGDLS and CDR2 YYNGEE come from the germline V gene. The CDR3 has 16 amino acids. V lost 0 bases and J lost 0, with 13 bases in between.